These 20 T cell receptor beta chains were sequenced from one sample in a study of T-cell reconstitution after alpha-beta-depleted transplantation in children. Unique molecular identifiers were incorporated into the prepared TCRbeta library. TCRdb passed the PCR reads through MiXCR, listing each CDR3 protein once. The sample records 70,000 or so distinct CDR3 sequences, approximately 11% being singletons. The sample consisted of PBMCs, taken before TCRalphabeta/CD19-depleted stem cell transplant. These receptors were collected from a boy between 10 and 17 years old with acute myeloid leukemia, due to receive a stem cell transplant.

This rearrangement joins TRBV7-2 to TRBJ2-4, with unresolved D. Trimming took off 2 bases at V and 0 bases at J, with 14 bases between the two ends. The CDR3 is made up of 17 amino acids. The germline V gene encodes CDR1 SGHTA and CDR2 FQGNSA. Here the CDR3 reads CASSLIVTRLAKNIQYF. The CDR3 DNA follows: TGTGCCAGCAGCTTAATAGTTACGCGTTTAGCCAAAAACATTCAGTACTTC.

This clonotype was seen repeatedly, ten times or more. The chain uses TRBV4-3 and TRBJ2-3; the match to TRBD2 covers 13 bases. V gave up 2 bases and J gave up 2 bases; unmatched junction bases: 7. Germline CDR1 is LGHNA and CDR2 is YSLEER. CDR3 length: 18 amino acids. CDR3 nucleotide sequence: TGCGCCAGCAGCCAAAACTCCGGGACTAGCGGGGTCACAGATACGCAGTATTTT. Translated, it gives CASSQNSGTSGVTDTQYF.

This clonotype has a count of ten or more. The chain uses TRBV5-6 and TRBJ1-5; 8 nucleotides agree with TRBD1. The CDR3 spans 16 residues. V lost 4 bases and J lost 3; bases outside the gene matches: 9. The germline V gene has CDR1 SGHDT and CDR2 YYEEEE. Here the CDR3 DNA reads TGTGCCAGCAGCCTCCGGACAGGGATCGTCAATCAGCCCCAGCATTTT. Encoded protein: CASSLRTGIVNQPQHF. The whole variable domain, remainder taken from reference TRBV5-6 and TRBJ1-5, is DAGVTQSPTHLIKTRGQQVTLRCSPKSGHDTVSWYQQALGQGPQFIFQYYEEEERQRGNFPDRFSGHQFPNYSSELNVNALLLGDSALYLCASSLRTGIVNQPQHFGDGTRLSIL.

This clonotype occurred many times. The chain carries TRBV20-1 and TRBJ2-3, with 10 bases aligning to TRBD1. From germline, CDR1 is DFQATT and CDR2 SNEGSKA (reference sequence). There are 14 residues in the CDR3. Trimming at V came to 6 bases and at J to 0 bases, leaving 3 bases not matched to a gene. CDR3 amino acids: CSARQGASTDTQYF. In nucleotides, the CDR3 is TGCAGTGCAAGACAGGGGGCCAGCACAGATACGCAGTATTTT.

In this sample, this clonotype turned up a few times. The rearrangement links TRBV6-2 or TRBV6-3 to TRBJ2-6; no definite D call. Germline CDR1 MNHEY, CDR2 SVGEGT. This CDR3 has 15 amino acids. The V end lost 7 bases, the J end lost 0 bases, and 10 bases lay between the germline ends. The CDR3 sequence: CASNLPDSGANVLTF. The CDR3 nucleotides read TGTGCCAGCAACCTCCCTGACTCTGGGGCCAACGTCCTGACTTTC.

This clonotype showed up many times. The junction shows a germline mismatch at one end, possibly a read error. The rearrangement uses TRBV6-5 and TRBJ2-7; 7 positions match TRBD2. The CDR3 spans 15 residues. The germline CDR1 and CDR2 sequences are MNHEY and SVGAGI. The CDR3 region has the DNA TGTGCCAGCAGTTACTCCTCACCCGGGACTACACCCATCGGCTTC. The encoded protein is CASSYSSPGTTPIGF.

This clonotype came up many times. The J gene is TRBJ2-5, the V gene TRBV12-3 or TRBV12-4, with 7 positions matching TRBD2. The CDR3 has 13 amino acids. The trim removed 3 bases at V and 2 bases at J, leaving 0 bases unmatched. CDR3 DNA: TGTGCCAGCAGTTTCGGGGGGCAAGAGACCCAGTACTTC. Protein: CASSFGGQETQYF.

As regards this clonotype: An end of the junction does not agree with germline; a read error may underlie this. The chain is built from TRBV12-3 or TRBV12-4 and TRBJ2-1; 10 bases line up with TRBD2. The CDR3 extends over 19 amino acids. The CDR3, as DNA: TGTACCAGCAGTTTGCCAACTAGCGGGGTCCAGAGCTCCTACAATGAGCAGTTCTTC. It encodes CTSSLPTSGVQSSYNEQFF.

Ten or more counts support this clonotype. The gene calls are TRBV20-1 and TRBJ1-2; a weak D match, TRBD1 (5 bases). The ends were cut back, 6 bases at V and 4 bases at J, with 9 bases in the middle. Germline V gene data show CDR1 as DFQATT and CDR2 as SNEGSKA (reference sequence). The CDR3 runs 11 residues. DNA for the CDR3: TGCAGTGCAGGGGACGTCTATGGCTACACCTTC. It encodes CSAGDVYGYTF.

The V and J genes are TRBV5-1 and TRBJ2-5, with a tentative D call TRBD2 (6 bases). The CDR3 runs 16 residues. Looked up from germline, CDR1 is SGHRS and CDR2 is YFSETQ. V lost 4 bases, J lost 4 bases, and 20 bases lay in between. Written as DNA, the CDR3 is TGCGCCAGCAGCCTATCCGGGAGAGCGGGTCCAGAGACCCAGTACTTC. Its translation is CASSLSGRAGPETQYF. The variable domain in full, with the rest retrieved from reference TRBV5-1 and TRBJ2-5, is KAGVTQTPRYLIKTRGQQVTLSCSPISGHRSVSWYQQTPGQGLQFLFEYFSETQRNKGNFPGRFSGRQFSNSRSEMNVSTLELGDSALYLCASSLSGRAGPETQYFGPGTRLLVL.

This clonotype has ten or more counts. The chain's CDR3 is CASSLAGPDEQFF. Here the CDR3 DNA reads TGTGCCAGCAGCTTAGCAGGGCCCGATGAGCAGTTCTTC. J is TRBJ2-1 and V is TRBV7-9; unclear D gene. Trimming took 0 bases from V and 8 from J, leaving 8 bases between them. Per the germline V gene, CDR1 is SEHNR and CDR2 is FQNEAQ (reference sequence). This CDR3 is built from 13 residues.

This clonotype has ten or more counts. V is TRBV7-9 and J is TRBJ2-5; tentative D call: TRBD1 (6 bases). Trimming shortened V by 1 base and J by 2 bases, and 8 bases separated the two germline ends. The germline CDR1 and CDR2 sequences are SEHNR and FQNEAQ (reference sequence). CDR3 size: 14 residues. CDR3 coding DNA: TGTGCCAGCAGCTTAGGGACAGTTCAAGAGACCCAGTACTTC. The encoded protein is CASSLGTVQETQYF.

This clonotype was found many times. The chain has TRBV5-6 and TRBJ2-3; D ambiguous. The germline V gene encodes CDR1 SGHDT and CDR2 YYEEEE. Trimming removed 0 bases from V and 6 bases from J, with 8 bases in between. There are 13 residues in the CDR3. This CDR3 reads CASSLGLRDTQYF. CDR3 nucleotide sequence: TGTGCCAGCAGCTTGGGATTACGGGATACGCAGTATTTT.

This clonotype was observed a handful of times. The chain uses TRBV6-1 and TRBJ2-3, with 9 bases matching TRBD1. The CDR3 covers 16 residues. Germline CDR1 and CDR2: MNHNS and SASEGT. The V segment lost 5 bases and the J segment 4 bases; nucleotides outside the gene matches: 10. The CDR3 loop is CASSPGQGKDPDTQYF. The CDR3 DNA follows: TGTGCCAGCAGTCCGGGACAGGGAAAAGATCCAGATACGCAGTATTTT.

This clonotype was found a few times. The chain combines TRBV11-2 with TRBJ1-1, with D possibly TRBD1 on 5 matching bases. Germline-derived CDR1 and CDR2 are SGHAT and FQNNGV. The ends were cut back, 7 bases at V and 1 base at J, with 13 bases in the middle. This CDR3 is 14 amino acids long. CDR3 sequence reads: CASTQARGNTEAFF. The CDR3 nucleotides are TGTGCCAGCACCCAAGCGAGGGGGAACACTGAAGCTTTCTTT.

This clonotype was observed many times. This chain connects TRBV28 to TRBJ2-4; D is possibly TRBD2 (7 bases). The germline CDR1 and CDR2 sequences are MDHEN and SYDVKM. The CDR3 length is 16 residues. V was shortened by 6 bases and J by 0 bases, with 15 bases between the two germline ends. The CDR3, as DNA: TGTGCCAGCAGGGGCCCGCGGGGGCTAGCCAAAAACATTCAGTACTTC. It yields the protein CASRGPRGLAKNIQYF.

The CDR3 protein is CASRSRTGDNEQYF. Here the CDR3 DNA reads TGTGCCAGCAGGTCCAGGACAGGGGACAACGAGCAGTACTTC. This chain links TRBV2 with TRBJ2-7, with TRBD1 matching 9 bases. V lost 6 bases and J lost 5; bases outside the gene matches: 8. The CDR3 covers 14 residues. CDR1 is SNHLY and CDR2 is FYNNEI in the germline V gene.

In this sample, this clonotype turned up many times. This sequence joins TRBV5-1 and TRBJ1-2, with 11 bases aligning to TRBD1. V shed 4 bases and J 5 bases; nucleotides not matched to a gene: 10. Germline V gene data show CDR1 as SGHRS and CDR2 as YFSETQ. The CDR3 is made up of 16 amino acids. As DNA, the CDR3 is TGCGCCAGCAGCATTGGGACAGGGGGTAATATGTATGGCTACACCTTC. Its translation is CASSIGTGGNMYGYTF.

This clonotype appeared many times. The rearrangement joins TRBV14 to TRBJ1-2, with 12 positions matching TRBD1. The CDR3 totals 15 residues. Per the germline V gene, CDR1 is SGHDN and CDR2 is FVKESK. V dropped 4 bases and J dropped 4; count of bases not matched to a gene: 4. CDR3 amino acids: CASSPGQGAFYGYTF. Written as DNA, the CDR3 is TGTGCCAGCAGCCCGGGACAGGGGGCCTTCTATGGCTACACCTTC. The full variable domain, rest sourced from reference TRBV14 and TRBJ1-2, is EAGVTQFPSHSVIEKGQTVTLRCDPISGHDNLYWYRRVMGKEIKFLLHFVKESKQDESGMPNNRFLAERTGGTYSTLKVQPAELEDSGVYFCASSPGQGAFYGYTFGSGTRLTVV.

This clonotype was counted many times. The V call is TRBV15, the J call TRBJ2-1; D gene ambiguous. CDR3 length: 13 amino acids. The germline CDR1 and CDR2 sequences are LNHNV and YYDKDF (reference sequence). V lost 4 bases to trimming and J lost 8 bases, with 12 bases between them. For the CDR3, the DNA is TGTGCCACCAGCATGGTTGGGGTCCATGAGCAGTTCTTC. It encodes CATSMVGVHEQFF. The variable domain in full, completed from reference TRBV15 and TRBJ2-1, reads DAMVIQNPRYQVTQFGKPVTLSCSQTLNHNVMYWYQQKSSQAPKLLFHYYDKDFNNEADTPDNFQSRRPNTSFCFLDIRSPGLGDTAMYLCATSMVGVHEQFFGPGTRLTVL.